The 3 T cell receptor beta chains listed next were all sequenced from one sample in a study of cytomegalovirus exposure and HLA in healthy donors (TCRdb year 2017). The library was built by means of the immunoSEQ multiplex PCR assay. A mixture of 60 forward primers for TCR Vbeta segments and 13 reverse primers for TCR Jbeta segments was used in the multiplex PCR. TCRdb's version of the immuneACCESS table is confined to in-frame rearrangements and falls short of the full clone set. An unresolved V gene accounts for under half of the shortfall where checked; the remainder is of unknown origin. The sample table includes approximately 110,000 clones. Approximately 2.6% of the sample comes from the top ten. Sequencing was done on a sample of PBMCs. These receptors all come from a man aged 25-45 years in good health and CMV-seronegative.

The CDR3 loop is CASRSTSGSAVDTQYF. As DNA, the CDR3 is TGTGCCAGCAGATCAACTAGCGGGAGTGCGGTTGATACGCAGTATTTT. The chain has TRBV7-2 and TRBJ2-3, with TRBD2 identical over 11 bases. Germline CDR1 is SGHTA and CDR2 is FQGNSA. The CDR3 has 16 residues. V shed 6 bases, J shed 6 bases, and the junction held 11 bases outside the gene matches.

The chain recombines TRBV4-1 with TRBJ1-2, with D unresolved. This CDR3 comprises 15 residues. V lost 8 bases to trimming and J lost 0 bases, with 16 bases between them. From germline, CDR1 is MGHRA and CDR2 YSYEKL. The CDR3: CASSLQASPNYGYTF. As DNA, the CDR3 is TGCGCCAGCTCCCTCCAGGCGAGTCCTAACTATGGCTACACCTTC.

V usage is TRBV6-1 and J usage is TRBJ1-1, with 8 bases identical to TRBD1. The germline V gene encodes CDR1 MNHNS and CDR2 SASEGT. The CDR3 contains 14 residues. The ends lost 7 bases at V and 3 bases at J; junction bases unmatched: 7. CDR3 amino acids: CASITGGRDTEAFF. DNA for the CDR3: TGTGCCAGCATAACAGGGGGTAGGGACACTGAAGCTTTCTTT.